The 13 T cell receptor beta chains listed next were all sequenced from one sample in a study of cytomegalovirus exposure and HLA in healthy donors. The PCR made use of 60 Vbeta and 13 Jbeta primers. Sequencing used immunoSEQ multiplex PCR; TCRdb keeps in-frame clones, though not all of them. Altogether approximately 160,000 clones are present, around 86% being singletons, with the ten largest covering roughly 2%. Sequencing was performed on PBMCs. These receptors originate from a human donor in good health.

The rearrangement joins TRBV2 to TRBJ1-1; TRBD1 might be the D (6 bases). The length of the CDR3 is 16 residues. Trimming cost V 7 bases and J 2 bases, with 20 bases left between them. CDR1 SNHLY and CDR2 FYNNEI come from the germline V gene. CDR3 loop: CASTPQAGGYNTEAFF. Written as DNA, the CDR3 is TGTGCCAGCACGCCCCAAGCGGGGGGCTACAACACTGAAGCTTTCTTT.

The CDR3 protein is CASSQEVGTGAASGNTIYF. In DNA, the CDR3 is TGCGCCAGCAGCCAAGAGGTGGGGACAGGCGCAGCCTCTGGAAACACCATATATTTT. The V and J genes are TRBV4-1 and TRBJ1-3, with TRBD1 matching over 8 bases. In germline, CDR1 is MGHRA, CDR2 YSYEKL. This CDR3 is built from 19 residues. The trim removed 0 bases at V and 0 bases at J, leaving 10 bases unmatched.

The chain joins TRBV4-1 to TRBJ2-2, with TRBD2 matching over 7 bases. Germline CDR1 reads MGHRA; CDR2 reads YSYEKL. This CDR3 contains 16 residues. V was pared by 2 bases and J by 0 bases, with 3 bases of the junction left unmatched. The DNA for the CDR3 is TGCGCCAGCAGCCAAAAGACTAGCCCGAACACCGGGGAGCTGTTTTTT. Its protein product is CASSQKTSPNTGELFF.

CDR3 sequence (DNA): TGTGCCAGCAGTTCACTAGCGGGGAACACAGATACGCAGTATTTT. Protein product: CASSSLAGNTDTQYF. The gene calls are TRBV6-5 and TRBJ2-3, with TRBD2 identical over 10 bases. Trimming at V came to 4 bases and at J to 2 bases, leaving 3 bases not matched to a gene. This CDR3 is built from 15 residues. Germline V gene lookup returns CDR1 MNHEY and CDR2 SVGAGI.

This clone was counted once. Its ends do not fully match the called genes, so a read error is possible. The chain employs TRBV7-9 and TRBJ2-3, with a tentative D call TRBD2 (6 bases). The germline V gene has CDR1 SEHNR and CDR2 FQNEAQ (reference sequence). There are 15 residues in the CDR3. DNA of the CDR3: TGTTCCAGCAGCTTGCCCGGAGGGATTGCAGATACGCAGTATTTT. Encoded protein: CSSSLPGGIADTQYF.

V and J are TRBV5-1 and TRBJ2-5; 9 positions match TRBD1. The CDR3 is 15 amino acids. Per the germline V gene, CDR1 is SGHRS and CDR2 is YFSETQ. Unmatched junction bases numbered 9, after V lost 4 bases and J lost 5 bases. The CDR3: CASSGEGQGRETQYF. CDR3 DNA: TGCGCCAGCAGCGGTGAGGGACAGGGTAGGGAGACCCAGTACTTC.

The chain links TRBV7-9 to TRBJ2-2; TRBD1 matches 8 bases. The trim removed 7 bases at V and 7 bases at J, leaving 17 bases unmatched. The length of the CDR3 is 17 residues. Germline CDR1 reads SEHNR; CDR2 reads FQNEAQ (reference sequence). The CDR3 here is CASNQLRGRALLGELFF. The DNA for the CDR3 is TGTGCCAGCAATCAACTCAGGGGGCGCGCCCTCCTCGGGGAGCTGTTTTTT.

This chain joins TRBV7-8 and TRBJ2-2; 12 positions match TRBD1. V was clipped by 4 bases and J by 2 bases; unmatched bases: 14. Per germline, CDR1 SGHVS and CDR2 FQNEAQ. The CDR3 runs to 20 residues. CDR3 coding DNA: TGTGCCAGCAGCTCCCCCGATTCGGGGACAGGGGGCTTTAACACCGGGGAGCTGTTTTTT. Its translation is CASSSPDSGTGGFNTGELFF.

This clone was seen once. V gene TRBV12-5 combines with J gene TRBJ2-6; weak D call: TRBD1 (5 bases). The CDR3 is 17 residues long. Germline values: CDR1 LGHNT, CDR2 FRNRAP. V was trimmed by 0 bases and J by 4 bases, leaving 13 bases between them. CDR3 sequence: CASGLVLGRAGANVLTF. The CDR3 nucleotides read TGTGCTAGTGGTTTGGTACTGGGCAGGGCCGGGGCCAACGTCCTGACTTTC. The full variable domain, completed using reference TRBV12-5 and TRBJ2-6, is DARVTQTPRHKVTEMGQEVTMRCQPILGHNTVFWYRQTMMQGLELLAYFRNRAPLDDSGMPKDRFSAEMPDATLATLKIQPSEPRDSAVYFCASGLVLGRAGANVLTFGAGSRLTVL.

For the CDR3, the DNA is TGTGCCAGCAGCCCGGGACAGGGGGCGTATGGCTACACCTTC. Translated, it gives CASSPGQGAYGYTF. J is TRBJ1-2 and V is TRBV9, with 12 bases lining up with TRBD1. Germline V lookup: CDR1 SGDLS, CDR2 YYNGEE. The CDR3 covers 14 residues. V trimming: 4 bases; J trimming: 5 bases; junction bases outside the gene matches: 3. The full variable domain, in which reference TRBV9 and TRBJ1-2 provide the parts outside the CDR3, is DSGVTQTPKHLITATGQRVTLRCSPRSGDLSVYWYQQSLDQGLQFLIQYYNGEERAKGNILERFSAQQFPDLHSELNLSSLELGDSALYFCASSPGQGAYGYTFGSGTRLTVV.

This chain joins TRBV4-1 and TRBJ1-1, with D possibly TRBD1 on 5 matching bases. In germline, CDR1 is MGHRA, CDR2 YSYEKL. This CDR3 has 15 residues. V was clipped by 1 base and J by 4 bases, with 13 bases between them. CDR3 nucleotide sequence: TGCGCCAGCAGCCAAGGCAGGGTTTTAGGCACTGAAGCTTTCTTT. Encoded protein: CASSQGRVLGTEAFF.

The rearrangement joins TRBV4-3 to TRBJ2-5; TRBD1 might be the D (6 bases). The CDR3 has 14 residues. The germline CDR1 and CDR2 sequences are LGHNA and YSLEER. V shed 1 base and J shed 5 bases, with 11 bases lying between them. DNA for the CDR3: TGCGCCAGCAGCCAAGTTTTAAGGGGGGAGACCCAGTACTTC. Translated, it gives CASSQVLRGETQYF.

The V and J genes are TRBV6-6 and TRBJ1-2; D remains ambiguous. Trimming took off 8 bases at V and 4 bases at J, with 11 bases between the two ends. Germline V gives CDR1 MNHNY, CDR2 SVGAGI (reference sequence). The CDR3 extends over 12 amino acids. CDR3 in DNA: TGTGCCAGCCAAAGGGAGGGCTATGGCTACACCTTC. Translated, it gives CASQREGYGYTF.